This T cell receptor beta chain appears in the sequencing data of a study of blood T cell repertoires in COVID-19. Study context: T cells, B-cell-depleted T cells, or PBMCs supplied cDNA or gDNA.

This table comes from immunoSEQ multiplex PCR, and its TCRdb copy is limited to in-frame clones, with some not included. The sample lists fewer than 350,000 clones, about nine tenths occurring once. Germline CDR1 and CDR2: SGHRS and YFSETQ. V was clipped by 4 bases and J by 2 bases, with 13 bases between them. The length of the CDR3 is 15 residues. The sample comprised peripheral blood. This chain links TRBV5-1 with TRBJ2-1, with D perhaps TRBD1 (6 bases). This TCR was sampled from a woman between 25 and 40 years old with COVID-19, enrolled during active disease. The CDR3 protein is CASSEDSLPYNEQFF. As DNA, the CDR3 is TGCGCCAGCAGCGAGGACAGCCTGCCCTACAATGAGCAGTTCTTC. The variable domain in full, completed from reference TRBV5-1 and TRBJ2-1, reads KAGVTQTPRYLIKTRGQQVTLSCSPISGHRSVSWYQQTPGQGLQFLFEYFSETQRNKGNFPGRFSGRQFSNSRSEMNVSTLELGDSALYLCASSEDSLPYNEQFFGPGTRLTVL.